A single sample gave rise to the 17 T cell receptor beta chains below, sequenced in a study of PD-1 blockade in mismatch repair-deficient tumors. Repertoires were generated with immunoSEQ multiplex PCR, while TCRdb's copy carries only in-frame clones and drops some. The table lists 90,000 to 120,000 clones, about 79% of them singletons, with 6.3% in the top ten. The sample consisted of peripheral blood, taken less than 37 weeks after starting pembrolizumab. These receptors were taken from an adult with mismatch repair-deficient cancer.

The chain employs TRBV6-1 and TRBJ2-5, with TRBD2 matching over 7 bases. Per germline, CDR1 MNHNS and CDR2 SASEGT. The CDR3 spans 14 residues. V lost 6 bases, J lost 2 bases, and 6 bases stayed unmatched. This CDR3 is CASRTSVSQETQYF. The CDR3 DNA reads as TGTGCCAGCAGAACTAGCGTTAGTCAAGAGACCCAGTACTTC.

The chain has TRBV6-5 and TRBJ2-1; weak D call: TRBD2 (6 bases). Germline CDR1 and CDR2: MNHEY and SVGAGI. Trimming shortened V by 6 bases and J by 8 bases, and 14 bases separated the two germline ends. The CDR3 extends over 13 amino acids. Here the CDR3 reads CASSRPGRDEQFF. The CDR3 nucleotides read TGTGCCAGCAGCCGCCCCGGGAGAGATGAGCAGTTCTTC.

The genes are TRBV15 and TRBJ2-3, with TRBD2 identical over 8 bases. CDR1 and CDR2 (germline): LNHNV, YYDKDF (reference sequence). This CDR3 region has 16 residues. The trim removed 0 bases at V and 2 bases at J, leaving 4 bases unmatched. The CDR3 DNA reads as TGTGCCACCAGCAGAGAGAGTAGCGGGGTCACAGATACGCAGTATTTT. This translates into CATSRESSGVTDTQYF.

The CDR3 reads CATADGSTGELFF. The DNA of the CDR3 is TGTGCCACCGCGGACGGGAGTACCGGGGAGCTGTTTTTT. The chain employs TRBV10-3 and TRBJ2-2; a weak D match, TRBD2 (6 bases). With 10 bases removed from V and 5 bases from J, the gap between germline ends came to 14 bases. CDR1 and CDR2 (germline): ENHRY, SYGVKD. The CDR3 is 13 amino acids.

This rearrangement joins TRBV7-3 to TRBJ2-2; 11 nucleotides match TRBD2. Germline CDR1 reads SGHTA; CDR2 reads FQGTGA. CDR3 length equals 16 residues. V lost 4 bases and J lost 5; bases outside the gene matches: 6. CDR3 loop: CASSSALAGGTGELFF. In DNA form, the CDR3 reads TGTGCCAGCAGCTCCGCCCTAGCGGGAGGAACCGGGGAGCTGTTTTTT.

V is TRBV7-2 and J is TRBJ2-2; D gene unclear. CDR1 is SGHTA, CDR2 FQGNSA, per germline. CDR3 length: 15 residues. Trimming stripped 3 bases from V and 1 base from J, with 9 bases between. This CDR3 reads CASSLEGMNTGELFF. CDR3 in DNA: TGTGCCAGCAGCTTGGAAGGAATGAACACCGGGGAGCTGTTTTTT.

This sequence joins TRBV5-4 and TRBJ1-1, with 11 bases identical to TRBD1. Germline CDR1 is SGHNT and CDR2 is YYREEE (reference sequence). CDR3 length: 13 amino acids. J lost 8 bases, V lost 3 bases, and 3 bases had no gene match. The DNA of the CDR3 is TGTGCCAGCAGCTGGACAGGGGGCGCCGAAGCTTTCTTT. Its translation: CASSWTGGAEAFF.

The genes are TRBV30 and TRBJ1-1; 8 bases map to TRBD1. Per germline, CDR1 GTSNPN and CDR2 SVGIG (reference sequence). This CDR3 has 12 residues. With 2 bases clipped from V and 10 bases from J, the junction kept 6 bases outside the gene matches. Written as DNA, the CDR3 is TGTGCCTGGAGTTCTGGACAGGGAGTAGCTTTCTTT. It codes for CAWSSGQGVAFF. Based on the CDR3 plus reference TRBV30 and TRBJ1-1, the full variable domain is SQTIHQWPATLVQPVGSPLSLECTVEGTSNPNLYWYRQAAGRGLQLLFYSVGIGQISSEVPQNLSASRPQDRQFILSSKKLLLSDSGFYLCAWSSGQGVAFFGQGTRLTVV.

This clone was detected only once. This chain uses TRBV6-6 with TRBJ2-7; weak D call: TRBD2 (5 bases). V dropped 8 bases and J dropped 0 bases, with 17 bases sitting between them. Germline V CDR1 and CDR2: MNHNY, SVGAGI (reference sequence). CDR3 length: 15 amino acids. Here the CDR3 DNA reads TGTGCCAGCGTAGAGGGTAGCGCTAGCTCCTACGAGCAGTACTTC. Its translation is CASVEGSASSYEQYF.

The chain is built from TRBV7-6 and TRBJ1-1; 8 bases are a match to TRBD1. Germline loops: CDR1 SGHVS, CDR2 FNYEAQ. The CDR3 runs 16 residues. V lost 3 bases, J lost 0 bases, and 6 bases stayed unmatched. The CDR3 nucleotides read TGTGCCAGCAGCTTTCTGACAGGGGCCCTGAACACTGAAGCTTTCTTT. Protein product: CASSFLTGALNTEAFF. Full variable domain (missing parts from reference TRBV7-6 and TRBJ1-1): GAGVSQSPRYKVTKRGQDVALRCDPISGHVSLYWYRQALGQGPEFLTYFNYEAQQDKSGLPNDRFSAERPEGSISTLTIQRTEQRDSAMYRCASSFLTGALNTEAFFGQGTRLTVV.

The chain joins TRBV4-2 to TRBJ2-3; TRBD2 matches 7 bases. This CDR3 comprises 19 residues. Germline V gene lookup returns CDR1 LGHNA and CDR2 YNFKEQ. After removal of 2 bases from V and 4 bases from J, the junction contained 18 bases not matched to a gene. CDR3 in DNA: TGTGCCAGCAGCCAACTCGTATCTAGCGGTCTCGAGGGCGCAGATACGCAGTATTTT. Translating gives CASSQLVSSGLEGADTQYF.

The chain is built from TRBV7-9 and TRBJ2-2, with a weak D call TRBD2 (6 bases). Trimming left V 1 base short and J 8 bases short, with 8 bases between. This CDR3 region has 13 residues. Germline CDR1 is SEHNR and CDR2 is FQNEAQ (reference sequence). CDR3 protein: CASSLGGGGELFF. In DNA, the CDR3 is TGTGCCAGCAGCTTAGGCGGAGGGGGGGAGCTGTTTTTT. The variable domain in full, completed from reference TRBV7-9 and TRBJ2-2, reads DTGVSQNPRHKITKRGQNVTFRCDPISEHNRLYWYRQTLGQGPEFLTYFQNEAQLEKSRLLSDRFSAERPKGSFSTLEIQRTEQGDSAMYLCASSLGGGGELFFGEGSRLTVL.

This chain uses TRBV7-6 with TRBJ2-7; possible D gene TRBD1, 6 bases. Deletions cut 4 bases from V and 5 bases from J, with 21 bases between. The V gene's germline CDR1 is SGHVS and CDR2 FNYEAQ. This CDR3 has 16 amino acids. The CDR3 loop reads CASSSPGHNSGDEQYF. The DNA of the CDR3 is TGTGCCAGCAGCTCACCGGGACATAATTCAGGAGACGAGCAGTACTTC. The whole variable domain, remainder taken from reference TRBV7-6 and TRBJ2-7, is GAGVSQSPRYKVTKRGQDVALRCDPISGHVSLYWYRQALGQGPEFLTYFNYEAQQDKSGLPNDRFSAERPEGSISTLTIQRTEQRDSAMYRCASSSPGHNSGDEQYFGPGTRLTVT.

The J gene is TRBJ1-1, the V gene TRBV27; D is possibly TRBD1 (5 bases). V lost 1 base to trimming and J lost 4 bases, with 10 bases between them. CDR1 is MNHEY and CDR2 is SMNVEV in the germline V gene (reference sequence). This CDR3 has 14 residues. The CDR3 DNA sequence: TGTGCCAGCAGTTTATACGGGACGAGCACTGAAGCTTTCTTT. Translating it yields CASSLYGTSTEAFF.

This rearrangement joins TRBV4-2 to TRBJ2-7; 8 bases are shared with TRBD2. Germline assignment: CDR1 LGHNA and CDR2 YNFKEQ. V trimming: 6 bases; J trimming: 4 bases; junction bases outside the gene matches: 14. The CDR3 has 16 residues. CDR3 in amino acids: CASSIEAGVDWYEQYF. CDR3 in DNA: TGTGCCAGCAGTATTGAAGCGGGAGTCGATTGGTACGAGCAGTACTTC.

The V call is TRBV14, the J call TRBJ2-2; 8 bases fit TRBD2. Germline V gene sequence: CDR1 SGHDN, CDR2 FVKESK. This CDR3 contains 16 residues. Unmatched junction bases numbered 6, after V lost 1 base and J lost 5 bases. The CDR3 bases are TGTGCCAGCAGCCAAGGGACTAGCTTTTGGACCGGGGAGCTGTTTTTT. It is translated as CASSQGTSFWTGELFF.

The chain recombines TRBV4-2 with TRBJ2-7, with TRBD2 matching 10 bases. Trimming removed 5 bases from V and 3 bases from J; junction bases left unmatched: 7. This CDR3 is 15 amino acids long. Germline values: CDR1 LGHNA, CDR2 YNFKEQ. The CDR3 DNA reads TGTGCCAGCAGCTTTACCGGGACTAGCGTCTACGAGCAGTACTTC. Translation gives CASSFTGTSVYEQYF.